This entry lists 32 T cell receptor beta chains sequenced from one sample in a study of T cells in Graves' hyperthyroidism and ophthalmopathy. Researchers amplified the TCR beta CDR3 regions from RNA transcripts. Initially, a first-round RT-PCR of the TCR CDR3 employed the HTBI primer set. TCRdb analysed the multiplex PCR reads with MiXCR anew, one entry per CDR3 protein. The sample contains approximately 740,000 distinct CDR3 sequences, about 14% of which appear only once. The sample was blood. The receptor set was obtained from a woman aged 18 to 35 with Graves' hyperthyroidism.

This clonotype was seen repeatedly, ten times or more. The gene calls are TRBV6-2 or TRBV6-3 and TRBJ2-7; tentatively, D is TRBD1 or TRBD2 (7 bases each). CDR1 is MNHEY and CDR2 is SVGEGT in the germline V gene. The CDR3 is 15 amino acids. The V and J ends lost 2 bases and 3 bases respectively, with 14 bases between them. CDR3 in DNA: TGTGCCAGCAGTTACCCGGGGGGACAGCACTACGAGCAGTACTTC. This encodes CASSYPGGQHYEQYF.

This clonotype was picked up many times. The rearrangement uses TRBV12-3 or TRBV12-4 and TRBJ1-5; 10 bases line up with TRBD1. The V gene end was trimmed by 0 bases and the J gene end by 2 bases; junction bases not matched to a gene: 1. The CDR3 is made up of 16 amino acids. Written as DNA, the CDR3 is TGTGCCAGCAGTTTAGCGGGGACAGGGGGCAATCAGCCCCAGCATTTT. Its protein is CASSLAGTGGNQPQHF.

This clonotype was observed many times. The rearrangement joins TRBV20-1 to TRBJ1-6; no firm D call. The V gene's germline CDR1 is DFQATT and CDR2 SNEGSKA (reference sequence). The CDR3 consists of 10 residues. V lost 2 bases to trimming and J lost 14 bases, with 7 bases between them. Here the CDR3 DNA reads TGCAGTGCTAGATACGGATCCCTCCACTTT. Encoded protein: CSARYGSLHF.

Only a few counts were recorded for this clonotype. The chain employs TRBV6-1 and TRBJ2-4; D perhaps matches TRBD1 (6 bases). The CDR3 extends over 16 amino acids. The V gene's germline CDR1 is MNHNS and CDR2 SASEGT. Trimming stripped 2 bases from V and 3 bases from J, with 14 bases between. CDR3 in DNA: TGTGCCAGCAGTGAAATATTCGGGACAAACAAAAACATTCAGTACTTC. This codes for CASSEIFGTNKNIQYF.

Remarks on this clonotype: One junction end does not reproduce the germline sequence, and a read error may be involved. The chain couples TRBV29-1 to TRBJ1-4; a possible D gene is TRBD1 (6 bases). This CDR3 is 12 amino acids long. The germline CDR1 and CDR2 sequences are SQVTM and ANQGSEA. CDR3 sequence: CSVQDSGGKLSF. The CDR3 nucleotides are TGCAGCGTTCAGGACAGTGGAGGAAAACTGTCTTTT.

V gene TRBV28 combines with J gene TRBJ2-7; 8 bases agree with TRBD2. Germline lookup yields CDR1 MDHEN and CDR2 SYDVKM. J was trimmed by 7 bases and V by 4 bases; bases with no gene match: 9. This CDR3 region has 14 residues. This CDR3 reads CASSSPAGAEEQYF. As DNA, the CDR3 is TGTGCCAGCAGTTCCCCAGCGGGAGCTGAGGAGCAGTACTTC.

This clonotype was counted a single time. Relative to the germline gene, one junction end is altered; a read error may explain this. The V gene is TRBV9, the J gene TRBJ2-3, with 9 bases lining up with TRBD2. In germline, CDR1 is SGDLS, CDR2 YYNGEE. The CDR3 totals 16 residues. The DNA of the CDR3 is TGTGCCGGCAGCGTAAACAAGCGGGAGGGCACAGATACGCAGTATTTT. Protein sequence: CAGSVNKREGTDTQYF.

The chain links TRBV11-3 to TRBJ2-7; D perhaps matches TRBD2 (5 bases). V lost 3 bases, J lost 0 bases, and 12 bases lay in between. Germline CDR1 SGHNT, CDR2 YENEEA. The CDR3 runs to 15 residues. The CDR3 DNA sequence: TGTGCCAGCAGCTTTTTGTGGGGAGACTCCTACGAGCAGTACTTC. Amino acid sequence: CASSFLWGDSYEQYF.

The chain is built from TRBV19 and TRBJ2-2; 8 bases line up with TRBD1. Germline loops: CDR1 LNHDA, CDR2 SQIVND (reference sequence). This CDR3 comprises 14 residues. V lost 8 bases to trimming and J lost 6 bases; unmatched junction nucleotides: 8. The CDR3 sequence is CASRRAGGSGELFF. CDR3 DNA sequence: TGTGCCAGTCGAAGGGCAGGGGGCTCCGGGGAGCTGTTTTTT.

The gene calls are TRBV7-2 and TRBJ2-7, with 9 bases aligning to TRBD1. The CDR3 has 17 amino acids. CDR1 SGHTA and CDR2 FQGNSA come from the germline V gene. The V gene end was trimmed by 2 bases and the J gene end by 3 bases; junction bases not matched to a gene: 11. The CDR3 is CASSLFGGTGGFYEQYF. The DNA of the CDR3 is TGTGCCAGCAGCTTATTCGGGGGCACAGGGGGCTTCTACGAGCAGTACTTC. The full variable domain, in which reference TRBV7-2 and TRBJ2-7 provide the parts outside the CDR3, is GAGVSQSPSNKVTEKGKDVELRCDPISGHTALYWYRQSLGQGLEFLIYFQGNSAPDKSGLPSDRFSAERTGGSVSTLTIQRTQQEDSAVYLCASSLFGGTGGFYEQYFGPGTRLTVT.

The chain joins TRBV9 to TRBJ2-1; D perhaps matches TRBD2 (6 bases). The CDR3 extends over 16 amino acids. Trimming took off 5 bases at V and 6 bases at J, with 21 bases between the two ends. Germline-derived CDR1 and CDR2 are SGDLS and YYNGEE. CDR3 coding DNA: TGTGCCAGCAGTCCGGGGGTGTGGCCCCCCGGCAATGAGCAGTTCTTC. Amino acid sequence: CASSPGVWPPGNEQFF.

This clonotype was detected many times. The rearrangement joins TRBV7-2 to TRBJ2-7, with D possibly called TRBD1 or TRBD2 (5 bases each). V was clipped by 5 bases and J by 6 bases, with 20 bases between them. Germline V CDR1 and CDR2: SGHTA, FQGNSA. CDR3 length: 15 residues. The CDR3 DNA reads TGTGCCAGCAGCCCCCCGGGACCGCAGAGTTCCGAGCAGTACTTC. It specifies CASSPPGPQSSEQYF.

The rearrangement uses TRBV28 and TRBJ1-4; D is possibly TRBD1 (6 bases). In germline, CDR1 is MDHEN, CDR2 SYDVKM. V lost 2 bases and J lost 6, with 16 bases in between. The CDR3 runs to 16 residues. The CDR3 loop reads CASSLGTPANYEKLFF. For the CDR3, the DNA is TGTGCCAGCAGTTTAGGGACACCGGCCAACTATGAAAAACTGTTTTTT.

This clonotype was seen a few times. The CDR3 DNA reads as TGTGCCAGTAGTATGGGGTACGGCTACGAGCAGTACTTC. As protein: CASSMGYGYEQYF. The chain is built from TRBV19 and TRBJ2-7; D is unresolved. This CDR3 is 13 amino acids long. The V gene's germline CDR1 is LNHDA and CDR2 SQIVND (reference sequence). The V end was cut by 3 bases, the J end by 3 bases, with 9 bases between.

At least ten counts were recorded for this clonotype. The V gene is TRBV6-6, the J gene TRBJ1-3; tentative D call: TRBD1 (6 bases). Germline V CDR1 and CDR2: MNHNY, SVGAGI (reference sequence). The CDR3 has 16 amino acids. V gave up 2 bases and J gave up 0 bases, with 11 bases separating them. CDR3 in DNA: TGTGCCAGCAGTTACGGGGGGCAGGGCTCTGGAAACACCATATATTTT. Translated: CASSYGGQGSGNTIYF.

This clonotype was detected a few times. The CDR3 sequence: CSARGQDYEKLFF. DNA for the CDR3: TGCAGTGCTCGCGGACAGGACTATGAAAAACTGTTTTTT. J is TRBJ1-4 and V is TRBV20-1, with TRBD1 matching over 7 bases. This CDR3 is 13 amino acids long. CDR1 is DFQATT and CDR2 is SNEGSKA in the germline V gene (reference sequence). V lost 5 bases to trimming and J lost 6 bases; unmatched junction nucleotides: 6.

There are a few counts of this clonotype. V usage is TRBV5-1 and J usage is TRBJ1-1, with D possibly matching TRBD1 (5 bases). The germline V gene has CDR1 SGHRS and CDR2 YFSETQ. The ends were cut back, 1 base at V and 0 bases at J, with 13 bases in the middle. This CDR3 contains 16 residues. This CDR3 is CASSLIGGIMNTEAFF. DNA of the CDR3: TGCGCCAGCAGCTTGATTGGGGGAATCATGAACACTGAAGCTTTCTTT.

The J gene is TRBJ1-1, the V gene TRBV10-3; the D gene is possibly TRBD1 (6 bases). The CDR3 loop spans 14 amino acids. From germline, CDR1 is ENHRY and CDR2 SYGVKD. V was cut by 7 bases and J by 5 bases, with 17 bases left in between. CDR3 nucleotide sequence: TGTGCCATCAATGATTTTAAGGGGGTTACTGAAGCTTTCTTT. This gives the protein CAINDFKGVTEAFF.

This clonotype has at least ten counts. The genes are TRBV7-8 and TRBJ1-2; D may be TRBD1 (6 bases). Trimming stripped 1 base from V and 0 bases from J, with 9 bases between. The CDR3 has 15 amino acids. Germline loops: CDR1 SGHVS, CDR2 FQNEAQ. The DNA for the CDR3 is TGTGCCAGCAGCTTAGGGACAGAGGCTAACTATGGCTACACCTTC. The encoded protein is CASSLGTEANYGYTF. Full variable domain (rest looked up from reference TRBV7-8 and TRBJ1-2): GAGVSQSPRYKVAKRGQDVALRCDPISGHVSLFWYQQALGQGPEFLTYFQNEAQLDKSGLPSDRFFAERPEGSVSTLKIQRTQQEDSAVYLCASSLGTEANYGYTFGSGTRLTVV.

The genes are TRBV6-2 or TRBV6-3 and TRBJ1-6; unclear D gene. CDR3 length equals 14 residues. Trimming left V 4 bases short and J 9 bases short, with 13 bases between. Germline assignment: CDR1 MNHEY and CDR2 SVGEGT. The DNA for the CDR3 is TGTGCCAGCAGTTCGAATCCCGTCCCTTCACCCCTCCACTTT. Protein: CASSSNPVPSPLHF.

At least ten counts were recorded for this clonotype. The genes are TRBV20-1 and TRBJ2-1, with 9 bases fitting TRBD1. The CDR3 runs to 14 residues. V was clipped by 3 bases and J by 4 bases; unmatched bases: 4. Germline CDR1 reads DFQATT; CDR2 reads SNEGSKA (reference sequence). The CDR3 DNA sequence: TGCAGTGCTAGTCGGGGACAGGGATACAATGAGCAGTTCTTC. This encodes CSASRGQGYNEQFF.

This clonotype was seen more than once but under ten times. V is TRBV6-5 and J is TRBJ2-5, with a possible D match to TRBD2 (6 bases). Germline values: CDR1 MNHEY, CDR2 SVGAGI. CDR3 length: 15 residues. With 0 bases removed from V and 6 bases from J, the gap between germline ends came to 14 bases. DNA for the CDR3: TGTGCCAGCAGTTACTCGGGGACTCCGATGCAGACCCAGTACTTC. This gives the protein CASSYSGTPMQTQYF.

V is TRBV7-3 and J is TRBJ2-3, with 10 positions matching TRBD2. Germline assignment: CDR1 SGHTA and CDR2 FQGTGA. Unmatched junction bases numbered 5, after V lost 4 bases and J lost 4 bases. The CDR3 contains 15 residues. The CDR3 DNA follows: TGTGCCAGCAGCTCGACTAGCGGGTCTTCAGATACGCAGTATTTT. Protein: CASSSTSGSSDTQYF.

This clonotype has ten or more counts. The chain combines TRBV7-2 with TRBJ2-1; 10 nucleotides match TRBD2. Germline V gene lookup returns CDR1 SGHTA and CDR2 FQGNSA. Trimming at V came to 5 bases and at J to 0 bases, leaving 4 bases not matched to a gene. The length of the CDR3 is 16 residues. CDR3 sequence (DNA): TGTGCCAGCAGCGGACTAGCGGCCAGCTCCTACAATGAGCAGTTCTTC. This sequence encodes CASSGLAASSYNEQFF.

This clonotype was detected a few times. The gene calls are TRBV2 and TRBJ1-2, with D possibly matching TRBD1 (5 bases). Trimming took off 6 bases at V and 7 bases at J, with 18 bases between the two ends. There are 14 residues in the CDR3. Germline CDR1 reads SNHLY; CDR2 reads FYNNEI. The CDR3 coding sequence is TGTGCCAGCAGCCGGGACTTTGGGGCTGCTGGCTACACCTTC. It specifies CASSRDFGAAGYTF.

This clonotype was recorded many times. The rearrangement uses TRBV30 and TRBJ2-1; TRBD1 matches at 10 bases. Germline CDR1 GTSNPN, CDR2 SVGIG (reference sequence). J gave up 1 base and V 1 base, and 4 bases lay outside the gene matches. The CDR3 sequence is 16 residues long. The CDR3 nucleotides are TGTGCCTGGAGTGAGGCGGGACAGGGGTCCTACAATGAGCAGTTCTTC. This codes for CAWSEAGQGSYNEQFF.

The V call is TRBV2, the J call TRBJ2-2, with D hard to call. Germline V CDR1 and CDR2: SNHLY, FYNNEI. CDR3 size: 14 residues. The germline V and J ends were trimmed by 7 bases and 0 bases, with 9 bases remaining between them. Here the CDR3 DNA reads TGTGCCAGCAAGAATAGCCCGAACACCGGGGAGCTGTTTTTT. Protein: CASKNSPNTGELFF.

V and J are TRBV7-8 and TRBJ2-6; D ambiguous. This CDR3 comprises 14 residues. V shed 8 bases and J shed 4 bases, with 12 bases lying between them. CDR1 is SGHVS, CDR2 FQNEAQ, per germline. The CDR3 DNA reads TGTGCCAGCGGCCCGTTTTCCGGGGCCAACGTCCTGACTTTC. It is translated as CASGPFSGANVLTF.

The genes are TRBV20-1 and TRBJ2-3, with D unresolved. Germline-derived CDR1 and CDR2 are DFQATT and SNEGSKA (reference sequence). Trimming pared 1 base from V and 1 base from J, leaving 27 bases between. CDR3 length: 20 amino acids. CDR3 sequence reads: CSARVFGPKALILGTDTQYF. The CDR3 DNA reads TGCAGTGCTAGAGTTTTCGGACCAAAAGCCCTTATCCTTGGCACAGATACGCAGTATTTT.

In this sample, this clonotype turned up many times. The chain carries TRBV12-3 or TRBV12-4 and TRBJ1-2, with D tentatively TRBD1 (5 bases). Trimming left V 6 bases short and J 7 bases short, with 18 bases between. The CDR3 totals 14 residues. CDR3 in DNA: TGTGCCAGCAGGGGGGACCTCTCCCTTACTGGCTACACCTTC. It yields the protein CASRGDLSLTGYTF.

The table lists this clonotype with many counts. V is TRBV18 and J is TRBJ2-1, with D perhaps TRBD2 (6 bases). Trimming cost V 2 bases and J 0 bases, with 11 bases left between them. Germline V gene data show CDR1 as KGHSH and CDR2 as LQKENI. There are 16 residues in the CDR3. The chain's CDR3 is CASSPAMEGSYNEQFF. The CDR3, as DNA: TGTGCCAGCTCACCAGCCATGGAGGGCTCCTACAATGAGCAGTTCTTC.

The rearrangement links TRBV20-1 to TRBJ2-7, with D tentatively TRBD1 (6 bases). Looked up from germline, CDR1 is DFQATT and CDR2 is SNEGSKA (reference sequence). Between the trimmed V and J ends, which lost 0 bases and 3 bases, there was a span of 21 bases. CDR3 length equals 17 residues. In DNA, the CDR3 is TGCAGTGCTAGAGATCTTACTAGTAGGGGGTACTACTACGAGCAGTACTTC. It translates to CSARDLTSRGYYYEQYF.